The source of this TCR beta chain is a study of spatial heterogeneity in lung cancer. This clonotype has ten or more counts. TCRdb re-called the 5' RACE reads with MiXCR, one entry per CDR3 protein. The sample consists of 30,000 to 45,000 distinct CDR3 sequences, 6% to 8% of them appearing once. CDR1 SGHRS and CDR2 YFSETQ come from the germline V gene. V was pared by 3 bases and J by 1 base, with 3 bases of the junction left unmatched. The CDR3 extends over 17 amino acids. As for time point: sample taken at primary tumor resection. Whole RNA, isolated from tumor, nontumor lung or frozen PBMC, was sequenced without prior sorting.

The sequencing used PBMCs, collected at surgery. The sequence came from a male donor with early-stage non-small cell lung cancer. This chain joins TRBV5-1 and TRBJ2-3, with TRBD2 matching 15 bases. The DNA for the CDR3 is TGCGCCAGCAGCTCGGGACTAGCGGGAGGTCGCACAGATACGCAGTATTTT. Its protein product is CASSSGLAGGRTDTQYF.